This entry lists 8 T cell receptor beta chains sequenced from one sample in a study of OX40 agonist ivuxolimab in advanced cancers. Measured with immunoSEQ multiplex PCR; TCRdb has only the in-frame clones, and not every one. The sample contains over 80,000 clones, 70% to 85% of which appear only once. Sample: CD4+ or CD8+ T cells sorted from blood, taken in a trial of the OX40 agonist ivuxolimab. The receptor source for this set is an adult with an advanced solid tumor such as melanoma, head and neck, liver or kidney cancer.

The chain recombines TRBV5-1 with TRBJ1-4; TRBD1 matches 7 bases. V lost 4 bases to trimming and J lost 11 bases; unmatched junction nucleotides: 2. The CDR3 extends over 11 amino acids. Germline loops: CDR1 SGHRS, CDR2 YFSETQ. The CDR3 here is CASSQGGKLFF. The CDR3 DNA is TGCGCCAGCAGCCAGGGGGGGAAACTGTTTTTT.

The CDR3 bases are TGTGCCAGCACGAGATTCGGGGGAGTTACTGAAGCTTTCTTT. Translating it yields CASTRFGGVTEAFF. The rearrangement links TRBV27 to TRBJ1-1, with a tentative D call TRBD1 (5 bases). This CDR3 spans 14 amino acids. Trimming took 7 bases from V and 5 from J, leaving 17 bases between them. Germline loops: CDR1 MNHEY, CDR2 SMNVEV (reference sequence).

The chain employs TRBV5-1 and TRBJ2-6; no reliable D call. CDR1 and CDR2 from the germline V gene are SGHRS and YFSETQ. V lost 0 bases to trimming and J lost 0 bases, with 4 bases between them. The CDR3 extends over 15 amino acids. The CDR3 loop is CASSLVLSGANVLTF. CDR3 bases: TGCGCCAGCAGCTTGGTCCTCTCTGGGGCCAACGTCCTGACTTTC.

J is TRBJ2-7 and V is TRBV11-2; D uncertain. Germline values: CDR1 SGHAT, CDR2 FQNNGV. The CDR3 has 14 residues. V was trimmed by 0 bases and J by 2 bases, leaving 8 bases between them. This chain's CDR3 is CASSLDLRPYEQYF. The CDR3 DNA reads TGTGCCAGCAGCTTAGATCTCCGACCCTACGAGCAGTACTTC.

This clone was recorded once. This chain joins TRBV27 and TRBJ2-5; 11 bases fit TRBD2. The V and J ends lost 4 bases and 4 bases, in that order; junction bases with no gene match: 2. Germline V lookup: CDR1 MNHEY, CDR2 SMNVEV (reference sequence). The CDR3 length is 14 residues. This CDR3 is CASSSGTSGETQYF. The CDR3 nucleotides are TGTGCCAGCAGTTCCGGGACTAGCGGAGAGACCCAGTACTTC.

This chain joins TRBV11-2 and TRBJ2-7; D is unclear. The V and J ends lost 0 bases and 0 bases respectively, with 6 bases between them. The CDR3 spans 14 residues. Germline V gene lookup returns CDR1 SGHAT and CDR2 FQNNGV. CDR3 region: CASSLEYASYEQYF. CDR3 DNA sequence: TGTGCCAGCAGCTTAGAGTACGCCTCCTACGAGCAGTACTTC.

The V gene is TRBV5-1, the J gene TRBJ2-7, with TRBD1 as a possible D gene (6 bases). The germline gives CDR1 SGHRS, CDR2 YFSETQ. Trimming cost V 2 bases and J 4 bases, with 16 bases left between them. The CDR3 sequence is 15 residues long. CDR3 nucleotide sequence: TGCGCCAGCAGCTTTTTGGAAGGGGGTTTGTACGAGCAGTACTTC. Its translation: CASSFLEGGLYEQYF.

The rearrangement links TRBV5-1 to TRBJ2-7; 7 nucleotides agree with TRBD1. The germline gives CDR1 SGHRS, CDR2 YFSETQ. The length of the CDR3 is 14 residues. The trim removed 2 bases at V and 2 bases at J, leaving 4 bases unmatched. The CDR3 sequence: CASSLETGTYEQYF. The CDR3 bases are TGCGCCAGCAGCTTAGAGACAGGGACCTACGAGCAGTACTTC.